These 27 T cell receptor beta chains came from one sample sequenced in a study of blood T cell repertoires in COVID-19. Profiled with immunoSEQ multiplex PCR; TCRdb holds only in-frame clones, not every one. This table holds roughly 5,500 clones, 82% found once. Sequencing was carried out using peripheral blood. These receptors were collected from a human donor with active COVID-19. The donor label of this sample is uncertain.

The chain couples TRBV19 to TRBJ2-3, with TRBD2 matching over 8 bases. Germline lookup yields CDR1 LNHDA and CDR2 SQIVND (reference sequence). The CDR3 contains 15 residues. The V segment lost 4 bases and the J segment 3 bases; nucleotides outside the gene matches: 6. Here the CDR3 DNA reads TGTGCCAGTAGTACCGTAGCGGGACCAACAGATACGCAGTATTTT. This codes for CASSTVAGPTDTQYF. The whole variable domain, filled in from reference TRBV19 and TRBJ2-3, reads DGGITQSPKYLFRKEGQNVTLSCEQNLNHDAMYWYRQDPGQGLRLIYYSQIVNDFQKGDIAEGYSVSREKKESFPLTVTSAQKNPTAFYLCASSTVAGPTDTQYFGPGTRLTVL.

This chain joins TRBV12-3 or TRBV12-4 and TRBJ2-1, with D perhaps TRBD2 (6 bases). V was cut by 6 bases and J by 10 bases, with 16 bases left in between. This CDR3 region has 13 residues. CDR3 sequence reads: CASRPTRYEEQFF. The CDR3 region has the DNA TGTGCCAGCAGACCGACTAGATATGAGGAGCAGTTCTTC.

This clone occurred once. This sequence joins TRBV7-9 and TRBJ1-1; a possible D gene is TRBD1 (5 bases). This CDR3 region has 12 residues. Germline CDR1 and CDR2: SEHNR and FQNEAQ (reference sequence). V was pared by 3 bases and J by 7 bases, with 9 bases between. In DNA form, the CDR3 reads TGTGCCAGCAGCTTTCAGGGAGGTGAAGCTTTCTTT. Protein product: CASSFQGGEAFF.

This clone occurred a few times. Here the CDR3 reads CASSPGVFKRRGPSPGYTF. The CDR3 DNA follows: TGTGCCAGCAGCCCCGGAGTGTTCAAACGCAGGGGGCCGTCTCCTGGCTACACCTTC. The chain links TRBV7-3 to TRBJ1-2; 8 nucleotides match TRBD1. Germline CDR1 reads SGHTA; CDR2 reads FQGTGA. This CDR3 comprises 19 residues. V dropped 5 bases and J dropped 7; count of bases not matched to a gene: 24.

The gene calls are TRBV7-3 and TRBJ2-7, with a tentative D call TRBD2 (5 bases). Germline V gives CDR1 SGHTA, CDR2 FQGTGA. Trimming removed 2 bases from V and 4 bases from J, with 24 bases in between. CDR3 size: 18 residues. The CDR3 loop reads CASSLLCRRAPRPYEQYV. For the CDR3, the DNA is TGTGCCAGCAGCTTACTCTGCCGGCGGGCCCCCCGCCCTTACGAGCAGTACGTC.

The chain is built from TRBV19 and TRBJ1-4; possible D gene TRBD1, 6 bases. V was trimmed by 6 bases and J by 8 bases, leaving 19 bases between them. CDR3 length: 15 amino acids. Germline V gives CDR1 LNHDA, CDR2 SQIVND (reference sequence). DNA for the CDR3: TGTGCCAGTAGGTTTACAGGGATTAATCGCGAAAAACTGTTTTTT. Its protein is CASRFTGINREKLFF.

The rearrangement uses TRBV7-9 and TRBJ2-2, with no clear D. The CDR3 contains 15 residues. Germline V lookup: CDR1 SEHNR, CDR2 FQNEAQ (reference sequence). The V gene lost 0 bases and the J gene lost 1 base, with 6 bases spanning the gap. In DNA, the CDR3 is TGTGCCAGCAGCTTAGCGCGAGGGAACACCGGGGAGCTGTTTTTT. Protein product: CASSLARGNTGELFF.

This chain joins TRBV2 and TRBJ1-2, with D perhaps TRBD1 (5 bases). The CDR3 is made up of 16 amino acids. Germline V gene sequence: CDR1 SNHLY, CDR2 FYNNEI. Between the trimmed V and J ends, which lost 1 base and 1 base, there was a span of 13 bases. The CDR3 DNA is TGTGCCAGCAGTGAAGGGGGCAGGGCGGTTAACTATGGCTACACCTTC. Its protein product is CASSEGGRAVNYGYTF.

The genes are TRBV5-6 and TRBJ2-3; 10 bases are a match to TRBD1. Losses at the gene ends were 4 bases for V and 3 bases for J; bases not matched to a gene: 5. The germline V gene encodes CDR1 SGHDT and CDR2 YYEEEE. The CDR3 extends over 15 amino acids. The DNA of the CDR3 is TGTGCCAGCAGCATGACAGGGGGCGCGACAGATACGCAGTATTTT. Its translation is CASSMTGGATDTQYF.

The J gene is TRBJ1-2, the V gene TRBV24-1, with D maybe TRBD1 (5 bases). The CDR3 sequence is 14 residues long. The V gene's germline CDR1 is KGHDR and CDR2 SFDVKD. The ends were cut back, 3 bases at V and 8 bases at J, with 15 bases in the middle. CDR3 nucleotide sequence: TGTGCCACCAGTGATCCCGATCAGGGTAGGGGCTACACCTTC. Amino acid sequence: CATSDPDQGRGYTF.

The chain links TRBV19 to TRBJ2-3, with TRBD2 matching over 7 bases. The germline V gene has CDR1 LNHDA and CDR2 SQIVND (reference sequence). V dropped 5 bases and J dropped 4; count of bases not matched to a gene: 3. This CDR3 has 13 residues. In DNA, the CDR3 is TGTGCCAGTAGTGGGGGAGGGGCAGATACGCAGTATTTT. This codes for CASSGGGADTQYF.

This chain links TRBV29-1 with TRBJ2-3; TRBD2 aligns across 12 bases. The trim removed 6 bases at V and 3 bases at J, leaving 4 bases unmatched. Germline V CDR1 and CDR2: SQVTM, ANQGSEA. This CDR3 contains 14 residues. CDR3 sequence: CSVAGTSGTDTQYF. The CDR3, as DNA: TGCAGCGTCGCCGGGACTAGCGGGACAGATACGCAGTATTTT.

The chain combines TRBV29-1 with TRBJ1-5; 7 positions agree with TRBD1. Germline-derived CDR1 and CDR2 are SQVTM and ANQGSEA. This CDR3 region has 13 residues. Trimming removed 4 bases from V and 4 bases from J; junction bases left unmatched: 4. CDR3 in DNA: TGCAGCGTTGCCACAGGGGTGAATCAGCCCCAGCATTTT. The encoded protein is CSVATGVNQPQHF.

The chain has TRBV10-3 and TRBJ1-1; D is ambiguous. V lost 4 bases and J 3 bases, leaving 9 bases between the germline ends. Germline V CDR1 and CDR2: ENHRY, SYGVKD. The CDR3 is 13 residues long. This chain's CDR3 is CAISASGDTEAFF. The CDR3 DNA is TGTGCCATCAGTGCGTCCGGGGACACTGAAGCTTTCTTT.

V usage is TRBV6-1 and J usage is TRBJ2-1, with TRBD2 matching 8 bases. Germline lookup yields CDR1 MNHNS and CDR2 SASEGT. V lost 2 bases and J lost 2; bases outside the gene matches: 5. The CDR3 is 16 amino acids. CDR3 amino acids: CASSELDSGAYNEQFF. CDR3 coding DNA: TGTGCCAGCAGTGAATTAGATAGCGGGGCCTACAATGAGCAGTTCTTC.

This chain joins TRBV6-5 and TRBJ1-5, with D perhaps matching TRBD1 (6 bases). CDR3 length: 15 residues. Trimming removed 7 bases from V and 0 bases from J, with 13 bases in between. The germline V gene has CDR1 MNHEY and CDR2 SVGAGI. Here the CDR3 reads CASNSGTYSNQPQHF. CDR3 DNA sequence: TGTGCCAGCAATTCTGGGACATATAGCAATCAGCCCCAGCATTTT.

The CDR3 DNA follows: TGCGCCAGCAGCCAAGGGCACCATAGCAATCAGCCCCAGCATTTT. It codes for CASSQGHHSNQPQHF. This chain joins TRBV4-3 and TRBJ1-5; no reliable D call. This CDR3 contains 15 residues. Germline lookup yields CDR1 LGHNA and CDR2 YSLEER. Trimming left V 1 base short and J 0 bases short, with 7 bases between.

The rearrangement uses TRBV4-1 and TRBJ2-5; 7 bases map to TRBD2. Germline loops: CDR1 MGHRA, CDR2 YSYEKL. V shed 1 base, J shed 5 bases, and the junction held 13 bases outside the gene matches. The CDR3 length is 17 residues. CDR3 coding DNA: TGCGCCAGCAGCCAAGCGGGGGGTCGGGGACGGAGGGAGACCCAGTACTTC. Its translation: CASSQAGGRGRRETQYF.

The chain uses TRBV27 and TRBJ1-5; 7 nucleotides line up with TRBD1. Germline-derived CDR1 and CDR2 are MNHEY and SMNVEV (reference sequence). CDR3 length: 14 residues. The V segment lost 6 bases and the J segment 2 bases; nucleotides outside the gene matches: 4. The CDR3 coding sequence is TGTGCCAGCAGGACAGGGCTGGGCAATCAGCCCCAGCATTTT. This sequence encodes CASRTGLGNQPQHF.

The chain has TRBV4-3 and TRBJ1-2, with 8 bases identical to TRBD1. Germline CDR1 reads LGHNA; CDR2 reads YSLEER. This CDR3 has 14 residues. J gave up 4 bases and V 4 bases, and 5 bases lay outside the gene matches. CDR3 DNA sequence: TGCGCCAGCAGCCCCTGGACAGGGAGCTATGGCTACACCTTC. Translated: CASSPWTGSYGYTF.

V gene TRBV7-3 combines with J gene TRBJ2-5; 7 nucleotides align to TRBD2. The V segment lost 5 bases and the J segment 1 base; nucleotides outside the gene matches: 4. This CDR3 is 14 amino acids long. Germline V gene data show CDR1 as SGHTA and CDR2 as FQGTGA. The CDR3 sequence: CASSGAGTQETQYF. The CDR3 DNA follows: TGTGCCAGCAGCGGAGCGGGGACCCAAGAGACCCAGTACTTC.

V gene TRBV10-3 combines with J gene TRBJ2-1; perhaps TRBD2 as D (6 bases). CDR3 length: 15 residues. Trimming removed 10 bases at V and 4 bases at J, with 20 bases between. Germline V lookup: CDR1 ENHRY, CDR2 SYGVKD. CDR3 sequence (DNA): TGTGCCAGCCTTCCAAAGACTAGAGGGTACAATGAGCAGTTCTTC. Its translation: CASLPKTRGYNEQFF.

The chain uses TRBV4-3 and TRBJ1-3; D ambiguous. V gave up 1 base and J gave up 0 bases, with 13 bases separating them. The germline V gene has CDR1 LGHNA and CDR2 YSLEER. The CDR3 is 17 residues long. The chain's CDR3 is CASSQAVGEFSGNTIYF. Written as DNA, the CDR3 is TGCGCCAGCAGCCAAGCCGTCGGAGAATTCTCTGGAAACACCATATATTTT.

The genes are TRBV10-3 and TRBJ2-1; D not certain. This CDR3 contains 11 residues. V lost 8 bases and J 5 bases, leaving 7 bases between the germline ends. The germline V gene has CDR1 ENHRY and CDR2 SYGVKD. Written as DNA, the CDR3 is TGTGCCATCGAGGATAACAATGAGCAGTTCTTC. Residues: CAIEDNNEQFF.

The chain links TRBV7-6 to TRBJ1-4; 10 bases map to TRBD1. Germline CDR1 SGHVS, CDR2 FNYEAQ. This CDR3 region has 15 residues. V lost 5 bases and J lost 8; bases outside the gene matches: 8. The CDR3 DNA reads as TGTGCCAGCAGCACCCCCGGGACAGGGGAAGAAAAACTGTTTTTT. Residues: CASSTPGTGEEKLFF.

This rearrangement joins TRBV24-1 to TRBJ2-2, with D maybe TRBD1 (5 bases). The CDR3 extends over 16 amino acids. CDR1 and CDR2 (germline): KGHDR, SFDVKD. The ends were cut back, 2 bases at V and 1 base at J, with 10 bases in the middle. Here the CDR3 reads CATSDWTSLNTGELFF. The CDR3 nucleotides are TGTGCCACCAGTGATTGGACATCCCTGAACACCGGGGAGCTGTTTTTT.

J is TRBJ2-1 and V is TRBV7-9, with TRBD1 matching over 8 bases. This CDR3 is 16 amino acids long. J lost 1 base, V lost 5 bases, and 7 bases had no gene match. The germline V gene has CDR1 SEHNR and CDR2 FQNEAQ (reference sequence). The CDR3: CASSTRQGSSYNEQFF. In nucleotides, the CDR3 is TGTGCCAGCAGCACCCGACAGGGGAGTTCCTACAATGAGCAGTTCTTC.